Below, 26 T cell receptor beta chains from the same sample are listed, as sequenced in a study of shared clonotypes between healthy human individuals. Profiling relied on immunoSEQ multiplex PCR, and the TCRdb table lists in-frame clones only, not all of them. The sample holds about 87,000 clones, around 43% seen once. Sequencing was done on a sample of PBMCs. Receptor source: a middle-aged woman in good health. Some clones in this sample may be carry-over from other donors' samples.

The chain carries TRBV7-6 and TRBJ1-1; possible D gene TRBD1, 5 bases. Trimming shortened V by 5 bases and J by 2 bases, and 9 bases separated the two germline ends. From germline, CDR1 is SGHVS and CDR2 FNYEAQ. This CDR3 is 13 amino acids long. The CDR3, as DNA: TGTGCCAGCAGCCAGGGTTTTAACACTGAAGCTTTCTTT. Translated: CASSQGFNTEAFF.

As regards this clone: Since a much larger clone is just one base distant, this may be a read error. The chain combines TRBV30 with TRBJ1-5, with D uncertain. The CDR3 runs 13 residues. Germline CDR1 reads GTSNPN; CDR2 reads SVGIG (reference sequence). Trimming pared 5 bases from V and 3 bases from J, leaving 11 bases between. CDR3 region: CAWADGFNQPQHF. The CDR3 nucleotides are TGTGCCTGGGCAGACGGTTTCAATCAGCCCCAGCATTTT.

This clone was found many times. The chain couples TRBV30 to TRBJ1-4; D unresolved. This CDR3 comprises 14 residues. CDR1 is GTSNPN and CDR2 is SVGIG in the germline V gene (reference sequence). Deletions cut 5 bases from V and 0 bases from J, with 10 bases between. For the CDR3, the DNA is TGTGCCTGGGGAGACACCGCAACTAATGAAAAACTGTTTTTT. Its translation is CAWGDTATNEKLFF.

This clone showed up just a few times. This chain connects TRBV13 to TRBJ1-2; tentative D call: TRBD1 (6 bases). Germline V gives CDR1 PRHDT, CDR2 FYEKMQ (reference sequence). The CDR3 consists of 17 residues. V shed 1 base and J shed 5 bases, with 20 bases lying between them. For the CDR3, the DNA is TGTGCCAGCAGCTTAGTTGGCAGGGGTTCGAGAGGATATGGCTACACCTTC. Protein sequence: CASSLVGRGSRGYGYTF.

This clone appeared many times. The V and J genes are TRBV2 and TRBJ1-2, with D tentatively TRBD1 (5 bases). V dropped 5 bases and J dropped 3 bases, with 7 bases sitting between them. The germline V gene has CDR1 SNHLY and CDR2 FYNNEI. The CDR3 runs 12 residues. DNA of the CDR3: TGTGCCAGCAGTTGGGGGGACTATGGCTACACCTTC. It specifies CASSWGDYGYTF.

In its sample, this clone was seen many times. This may be a read error: a much more frequent sequence differs by one nucleotide. The J gene is TRBJ2-1, the V gene TRBV7-8; a possible D gene is TRBD2 (6 bases). Germline V gene data show CDR1 as SGHVS and CDR2 as FQNEAQ. Trimming pared 0 bases from V and 6 bases from J, leaving 6 bases between. This CDR3 is 13 amino acids long. The CDR3 region has the DNA TGTGCCAGCAGCTTAGCTAGCGGCAATGAGCAGTTCTTC. It specifies CASSLASGNEQFF.

V and J are TRBV7-9 and TRBJ1-2; D uncertain. Germline V gives CDR1 SEHNR, CDR2 FQNEAQ (reference sequence). V lost 5 bases, J lost 8 bases, and 12 bases lay in between. The CDR3 is 12 residues long. The DNA of the CDR3 is TGTGCCAGCAGCCCTCCCGGGTGGGGCTACACCTTC. Its protein product is CASSPPGWGYTF. Variable domain in full (rest from reference TRBV7-9 and TRBJ1-2): DTGVSQNPRHKITKRGQNVTFRCDPISEHNRLYWYRQTLGQGPEFLTYFQNEAQLEKSRLLSDRFSAERPKGSFSTLEIQRTEQGDSAMYLCASSPPGWGYTFGSGTRLTVV.

This clone was recorded many times. This sequence joins TRBV28 and TRBJ2-2, with D perhaps matching TRBD2 (6 bases). Germline V gives CDR1 MDHEN, CDR2 SYDVKM. V was clipped by 5 bases and J by 4 bases, with 17 bases between them. This CDR3 has 16 residues. The CDR3 is CASSGATGLLTGELFF. As DNA, the CDR3 is TGTGCCAGCAGTGGCGCTACGGGACTCCTCACCGGGGAGCTGTTTTTT.

V is TRBV5-4 and J is TRBJ1-2, with D unclear. The V gene lost 4 bases and the J gene lost 2 bases, with 15 bases spanning the gap. Germline V gives CDR1 SGHNT, CDR2 YYREEE (reference sequence). This CDR3 contains 15 residues. The CDR3 sequence: CASSAPKTLNYGYTF. CDR3 nucleotide sequence: TGTGCCAGCAGCGCCCCAAAGACACTGAACTATGGCTACACCTTC.

A few counts support this clone. V is TRBV30 and J is TRBJ2-5, with TRBD2 as a possible D gene (5 bases). CDR3 length: 11 amino acids. Germline CDR1 and CDR2: GTSNPN and SVGIG (reference sequence). Trimming removed 0 bases at V and 11 bases at J, with 10 bases between. This chain's CDR3 is CAWSVQAEQYF. Here the CDR3 DNA reads TGTGCCTGGAGTGTACAAGCGGAGCAGTACTTC.

Comment on this clone: This is likely an artifact of a read error, given a far larger clone one base away. Other DNA sequences from this sample encode an identical CDR3 as well. This chain links TRBV28 with TRBJ1-1; D possibly corresponds to TRBD1 (6 bases). The germline V gene has CDR1 MDHEN and CDR2 SYDVKM. This CDR3 contains 15 residues. The CDR3 DNA sequence: TGTGCCAGCAATACCCCGTTCCAGGGGCGTACTGAGGCTTTCTTT. Protein sequence: CASNTPFQGRTEAFF.

The chain joins TRBV4-3 to TRBJ2-7; a weak D match, TRBD2 (6 bases). This CDR3 comprises 15 residues. Germline V gene lookup returns CDR1 LGHNA and CDR2 YSLEER. V was clipped by 1 base and J by 3 bases, with 13 bases between them. The CDR3 DNA reads TGCGCCAGCAGCCAAGTGAGGGAGGTTAGCTACGAGCAGTACTTC. It encodes CASSQVREVSYEQYF.

This chain uses TRBV28 with TRBJ1-1; D is undetermined. Germline V gene sequence: CDR1 MDHEN, CDR2 SYDVKM. The CDR3 length is 11 residues. V lost 4 bases to trimming and J lost 5 bases, with 5 bases between them. Written as DNA, the CDR3 is TGTGCCAGCAGTTATTGGACTGAAGCTTTCTTT. Translating gives CASSYWTEAFF.

This clone qualifies as medium-sized (0.01 to 0.1%). The genes are TRBV2 and TRBJ1-5; 8 bases agree with TRBD1. The germline gives CDR1 SNHLY, CDR2 FYNNEI. CDR3 length: 14 amino acids. V was clipped by 8 bases and J by 9 bases; unmatched bases: 12. The CDR3 DNA sequence: TGTGCCAGCGGCGGACAGGGTGCGTCTGGGCCCCAGCATTTT. It encodes CASGGQGASGPQHF.

CDR3 DNA: TGTGCCAGCAGTTCCGGACAGCGGCCCCAGCATTTT. This translates into CASSSGQRPQHF. The chain combines TRBV28 with TRBJ1-5; a possible D gene is TRBD1 (6 bases). The germline CDR1 and CDR2 sequences are MDHEN and SYDVKM. V lost 4 bases, J lost 9 bases, and 10 bases lay in between. CDR3 size: 12 residues.

The rearrangement uses TRBV7-9 and TRBJ2-2; no definite D call. The V and J ends lost 1 base and 6 bases respectively, with 6 bases between them. CDR1 and CDR2 (germline): SEHNR, FQNEAQ (reference sequence). CDR3 length: 13 residues. The CDR3 loop reads CASSLGESGELFF. CDR3 sequence (DNA): TGTGCCAGCAGCTTAGGTGAATCCGGGGAGCTGTTTTTT.

The rearrangement uses TRBV30 and TRBJ1-3, with no clear D. The J call may be faulty, since TRBJ2-2 better matches the DNA end. The CDR3 has 14 residues. Germline assignment: CDR1 GTSNPN and CDR2 SVGIG (reference sequence). The CDR3 bases are TGTGCCTGGAGTACCGGGTTGAACACCGGGGAGCTGTTTTTT. Translating gives CAWSTGLNTGELFF.

This clone was counted only a few times. This chain joins TRBV30 and TRBJ2-7; 13 positions agree with TRBD2. V lost 2 bases, J lost 2 bases, and 6 bases stayed unmatched. The length of the CDR3 is 16 residues. Germline CDR1 reads GTSNPN; CDR2 reads SVGIG (reference sequence). This CDR3 reads CAWSPEGLAGAYEQYF. The CDR3 DNA is TGTGCCTGGAGTCCCGAAGGACTAGCGGGAGCCTACGAGCAGTACTTC.

This clone has just one count. Germline is not matched at one junction end, which may reflect a read error. The V and J genes are TRBV5-4 and TRBJ2-1; 14 bases fit TRBD2. The germline V gene encodes CDR1 SGHNT and CDR2 YYREEE (reference sequence). The CDR3 has 15 amino acids. DNA for the CDR3: TGCGCCAGCAGCCCGGGACTAGCGGGAGAGAATGAGCAGTTCTTC. Translating it yields CASSPGLAGENEQFF. The full variable domain, in which reference TRBV5-4 and TRBJ2-1 provide the parts outside the CDR3, is ETGVTQSPTHLIKTRGQQVTLRCSSQSGHNTVSWYQQALGQGPQFIFQYYREEENGRGNFPPRFSGLQFPNYSSELNVNALELDDSALYLCASSPGLAGENEQFFGPGTRLTVL.

This clone was detected ten times or more. This same CDR3 is encoded by further DNA sequences in the sample. The chain is built from TRBV11-2 and TRBJ1-1, with 9 bases lining up with TRBD1. Germline V gives CDR1 SGHAT, CDR2 FQNNGV. Losses at the gene ends were 1 base for V and 4 bases for J; bases not matched to a gene: 7. This CDR3 spans 16 amino acids. CDR3 sequence: CASSLGTGVPGTEAFF. The CDR3 coding sequence is TGTGCCAGCAGCTTAGGGACAGGGGTTCCGGGCACTGAAGCTTTCTTT.

Regarding this clone: This could be a read error, since a much larger clone is one nucleotide away. The sample carries other DNA sequences with the same CDR3. The CDR3 here is CAWSVGLANEQFF. The DNA for the CDR3 is TGTGCCTGGAGTGTGGGCTTAGCCAATGAGCAGTTCTTC. The chain links TRBV30 to TRBJ2-1; D gene ambiguous. The V gene's germline CDR1 is GTSNPN and CDR2 SVGIG (reference sequence). The CDR3 covers 13 residues. With 0 bases removed from V and 6 bases from J, the gap between germline ends came to 9 bases. Looking up the rest from reference TRBV30 and TRBJ2-1 gives the full variable domain: SQTIHQWPATLVQPVGSPLSLECTVEGTSNPNLYWYRQAAGRGLQLLFYSVGIGQISSEVPQNLSASRPQDRQFILSSKKLLLSDSGFYLCAWSVGLANEQFFGPGTRLTVL.

This clone occurred many times. The V call is TRBV10-3, the J call TRBJ1-4; D gene ambiguous. The CDR3 is made up of 15 amino acids. The V gene's germline CDR1 is ENHRY and CDR2 SYGVKD. The V end was cut by 4 bases, the J end by 0 bases, with 9 bases between. The CDR3 spells CAISAQVTTNEKLFF. Written as DNA, the CDR3 is TGTGCCATCAGTGCCCAGGTGACAACTAATGAAAAACTGTTTTTT.

The chain links TRBV5-1 to TRBJ2-1, with no clear D. V lost 1 base, J lost 0 bases, and 8 bases lay in between. From germline, CDR1 is SGHRS and CDR2 YFSETQ. This CDR3 region has 15 residues. The chain's CDR3 is CASSLYRPSYNEQFF. The CDR3 DNA reads as TGCGCCAGCAGCTTGTACCGCCCCTCCTACAATGAGCAGTTCTTC. The variable domain in full, completed from reference TRBV5-1 and TRBJ2-1, reads KAGVTQTPRYLIKTRGQQVTLSCSPISGHRSVSWYQQTPGQGLQFLFEYFSETQRNKGNFPGRFSGRQFSNSRSEMNVSTLELGDSALYLCASSLYRPSYNEQFFGPGTRLTVL.

CDR3: CASSSRDWDTEAFF. The CDR3, as DNA: TGTGCCAGCAGTAGCAGGGACTGGGACACTGAAGCTTTCTTT. The gene calls are TRBV2 and TRBJ1-1, with TRBD1 as a possible D gene (5 bases). CDR3 size: 14 residues. Germline V gene data show CDR1 as SNHLY and CDR2 as FYNNEI. V lost 5 bases, J lost 3 bases, and 13 bases lay in between.

The rearrangement joins TRBV11-2 to TRBJ1-4; D possibly corresponds to TRBD1 (5 bases). CDR3 length equals 15 residues. The V end lost 5 bases, the J end lost 4 bases, and 14 bases lay between the germline ends. Germline V CDR1 and CDR2: SGHAT, FQNNGV. CDR3 DNA: TGTGCCAGCAGCCCGCAGTGGGGGGATAATGAAAAACTGTTTTTT. As protein: CASSPQWGDNEKLFF.

This clone was seen more than once but under ten times. The chain has TRBV20-1 and TRBJ2-5; unclear D gene. The V gene lost 5 bases and the J gene lost 2 bases, with 6 bases spanning the gap. In germline, CDR1 is DFQATT, CDR2 SNEGSKA (reference sequence). The CDR3 spans 11 residues. CDR3 sequence: CSADSQETQYF. The CDR3 coding sequence is TGCAGTGCTGATTCGCAAGAGACCCAGTACTTC.